This T cell receptor beta chain was identified in a study of blood T cell repertoires in COVID-19. Study summary: Both acute and convalescent COVID-19 samples were obtained from the United States, Italy and Spain.

The germline V gene has CDR1 SGHTA and CDR2 FQGTGA. The CDR3 covers 19 residues. V lost 0 bases to trimming and J lost 7 bases; unmatched junction nucleotides: 11. In the original workflow: Estimation of nucleated cell counts relied on the amplification of reference gene primers. Profiling relied on immunoSEQ multiplex PCR, and the TCRdb table lists in-frame clones only, not all of them. V and J calls and clone size are given by that table; D and trimming were obtained from the DNA. In the table there are around 180,000 clones, approximately 85% of which are singletons. Sample: peripheral blood. The chain couples TRBV7-3 to TRBJ2-5; TRBD2 matches at 16 bases. The source is a human donor with active or convalescent COVID-19. The donor label of this sample is uncertain. The chain's CDR3 is CASSLTPLGLAGGRGTQYF. Here the CDR3 DNA reads TGTGCCAGCAGCTTAACTCCCCTGGGACTAGCGGGAGGGCGGGGGACCCAGTACTTC.